The sequence of this TCR beta chain was determined in a study of identical twins' blood T cells. Findings of the study overall: Twins shared about as many clonotypes as their cloneset sizes predicted.

Each TCR cDNA library carried sample-specific barcodes on both ends. In the source study's methods: Clonotypes per individual ranged from about 85,000 to nearly 550,000. In TCRdb, the 5' RACE reads were re-called with MiXCR into one record per CDR3 protein. The V and J calls shown here were made by TCRdb, not taken from the authors' results. The table shows about 370,000 distinct CDR3 sequences, with about 28% occurring only once. To note about this clonotype: Antigen unknown.

Germline loops: CDR1 SGHRS, CDR2 YFSETQ. The CDR3 loop spans 13 amino acids. The V and J ends lost 4 bases and 5 bases respectively, with 12 bases between them. This chain links TRBV5-1 with TRBJ1-2; D is ambiguous. Sample: PBMCs. The clonotype was recovered from a woman aged 18 to 50 in good health. CDR3 nucleotide sequence: TGCGCCAGCAGCCAGGACTTGCCATATGGCTACACCTTC. Translation gives CASSQDLPYGYTF.